The sequence of this TCR beta chain was determined in a study of control samples from healthy donors and cancer patients. The table came from immunoSEQ multiplex PCR; TCRdb's copy has only in-frame clones and leaves some out. Among about 80,000 clones listed, 91% were seen once. The sample holds one count of this clone. Germline CDR1 is SGDLS and CDR2 is YYNGEE. Between the trimmed V and J ends, which lost 0 bases and 3 bases, there was a span of 24 bases. This CDR3 comprises 19 residues. The TCR was taken from a man aged 50-59 years in good health. The chain employs TRBV9 and TRBJ1-1, with D possibly TRBD1 on 5 matching bases. The sample was blood. CDR3 residues: CASSVEPGGSRTLYTEAFF. CDR3 nucleotides: TGTGCCAGCAGCGTAGAACCCGGGGGGTCCAGGACTCTTTACACTGAAGCTTTCTTT.